These 3 T cell receptor beta chains originate from one sample sequenced in a study of T cell responses to AZD1222 COVID-19 vaccine (dated by TCRdb to the early 2020s). According to the study, the label for this sample's time point signals: about 28 days (+/-7) after the second vaccine dose. Libraries were prepared through the immunoSEQ multiplex PCR assay. What TCRdb holds here is the immuneACCESS table cut down to in-frame rearrangements. Part of the clones is not present; checked against another copy, under half of the missing clones reflect an unresolved V gene, and the others are unexplained. The sample table shows roughly 46,000 clones, and 70% to 90% are seen once. Clones ranked in the top ten supply roughly 25% of the sample. The source was peripheral blood, collected 28 days after the second AZD1222 dose. All receptors derive from an adult who received the AZD1222 COVID-19 vaccine.

J is TRBJ1-5 and V is TRBV11-2; no clear D. Between the trimmed V and J ends, which lost 0 bases and 6 bases, there was a span of 12 bases. The CDR3 is made up of 15 amino acids. Germline CDR1 reads SGHAT; CDR2 reads FQNNGV. The CDR3 here is CASSLDPGPGQPQHF. The CDR3 nucleotides are TGTGCCAGCAGCTTAGATCCAGGACCTGGTCAGCCCCAGCATTTT. Full variable domain (remainder filled in from reference TRBV11-2 and TRBJ1-5): EAGVAQSPRYKIIEKRQSVAFWCNPISGHATLYWYQQILGQGPKLLIQFQNNGVVDDSQLPKDRFSAERLKGVDSTLKIQPAKLEDSAVYLCASSLDPGPGQPQHFGDGTRLSIL.

V and J are TRBV13 and TRBJ1-4; D is unresolved. V was pared by 6 bases and J by 7 bases, with 15 bases between. This CDR3 has 14 amino acids. Germline loops: CDR1 PRHDT, CDR2 FYEKMQ (reference sequence). For the CDR3, the DNA is TGTGCCAGCAGGATCCGGGGTTCGGGTGAAAAACTGTTTTTT. As protein: CASRIRGSGEKLFF.

J is TRBJ1-5 and V is TRBV3-1 (or the pseudogene TRBV3-2), with D perhaps matching TRBD1 (6 bases). This CDR3 has 16 amino acids. Looked up from germline, CDR1 is LGHDT and CDR2 is YNNKEL (reference sequence). The germline V and J ends were trimmed by 1 base and 6 bases, with 16 bases remaining between them. The DNA of the CDR3 is TGTGCCAGCAGCCAAGGTACAGGGAATCTCGGTCAGCCCCAGCATTTT. Residues: CASSQGTGNLGQPQHF.